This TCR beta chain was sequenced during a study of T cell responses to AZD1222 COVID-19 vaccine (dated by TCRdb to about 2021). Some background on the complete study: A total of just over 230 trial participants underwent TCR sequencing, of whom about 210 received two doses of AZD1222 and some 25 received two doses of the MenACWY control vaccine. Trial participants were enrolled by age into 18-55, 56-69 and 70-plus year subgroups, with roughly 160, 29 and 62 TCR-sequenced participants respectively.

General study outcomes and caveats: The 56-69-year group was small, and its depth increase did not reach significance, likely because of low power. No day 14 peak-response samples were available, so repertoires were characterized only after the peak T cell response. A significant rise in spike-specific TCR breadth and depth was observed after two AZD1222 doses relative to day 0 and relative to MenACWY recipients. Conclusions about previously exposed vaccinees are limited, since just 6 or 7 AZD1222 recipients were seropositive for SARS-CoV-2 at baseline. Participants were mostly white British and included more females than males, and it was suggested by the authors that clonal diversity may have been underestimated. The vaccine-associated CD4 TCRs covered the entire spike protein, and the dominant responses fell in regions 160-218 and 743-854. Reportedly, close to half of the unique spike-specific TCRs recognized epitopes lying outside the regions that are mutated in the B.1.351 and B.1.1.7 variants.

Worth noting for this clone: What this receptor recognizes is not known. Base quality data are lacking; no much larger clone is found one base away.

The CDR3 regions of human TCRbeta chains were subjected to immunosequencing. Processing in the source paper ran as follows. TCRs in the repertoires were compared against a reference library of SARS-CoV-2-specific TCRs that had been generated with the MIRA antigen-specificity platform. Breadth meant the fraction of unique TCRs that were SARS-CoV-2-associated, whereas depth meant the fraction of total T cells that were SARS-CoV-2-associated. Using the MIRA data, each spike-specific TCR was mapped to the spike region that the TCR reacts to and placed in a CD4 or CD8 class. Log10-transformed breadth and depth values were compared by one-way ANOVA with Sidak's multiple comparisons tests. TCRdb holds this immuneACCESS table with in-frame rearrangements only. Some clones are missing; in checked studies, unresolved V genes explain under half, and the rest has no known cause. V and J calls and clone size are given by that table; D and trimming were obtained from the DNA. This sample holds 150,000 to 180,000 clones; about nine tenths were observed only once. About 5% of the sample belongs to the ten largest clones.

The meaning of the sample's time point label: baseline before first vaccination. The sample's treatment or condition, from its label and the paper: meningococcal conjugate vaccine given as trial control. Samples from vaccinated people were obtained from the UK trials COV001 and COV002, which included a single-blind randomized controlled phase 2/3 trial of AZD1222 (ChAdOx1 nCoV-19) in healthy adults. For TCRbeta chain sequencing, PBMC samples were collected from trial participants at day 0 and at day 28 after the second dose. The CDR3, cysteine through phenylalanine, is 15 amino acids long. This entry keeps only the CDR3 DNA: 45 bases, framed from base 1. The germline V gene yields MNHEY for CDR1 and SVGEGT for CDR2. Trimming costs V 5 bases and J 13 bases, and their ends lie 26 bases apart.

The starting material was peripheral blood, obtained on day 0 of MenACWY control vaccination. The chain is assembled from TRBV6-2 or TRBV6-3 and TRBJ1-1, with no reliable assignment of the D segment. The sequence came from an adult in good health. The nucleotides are TGTGCCAGCAGTCTACCCCGGGCCGTACACCTCTCTCTTTTCTTT. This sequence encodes CASSLPRAVHLSLFF.